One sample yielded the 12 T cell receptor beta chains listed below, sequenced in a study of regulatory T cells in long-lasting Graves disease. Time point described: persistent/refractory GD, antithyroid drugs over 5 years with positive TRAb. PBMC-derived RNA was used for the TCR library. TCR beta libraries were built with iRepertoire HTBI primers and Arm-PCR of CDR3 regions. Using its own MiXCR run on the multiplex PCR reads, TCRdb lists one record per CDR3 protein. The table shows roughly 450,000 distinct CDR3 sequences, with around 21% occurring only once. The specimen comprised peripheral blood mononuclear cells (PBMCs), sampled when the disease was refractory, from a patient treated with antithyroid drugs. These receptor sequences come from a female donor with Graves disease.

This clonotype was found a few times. This chain's CDR3 is CATSRDSLADSYEQYF. Here the CDR3 DNA reads TGTGCCACCAGCAGAGATTCACTAGCGGATAGCTACGAGCAGTACTTC. The chain couples TRBV15 to TRBJ2-7, with 8 bases lining up with TRBD2. The germline CDR1 and CDR2 sequences are LNHNV and YYDKDF (reference sequence). The CDR3 consists of 16 residues. The V and J ends lost 0 bases and 3 bases, in that order; junction bases with no gene match: 7.

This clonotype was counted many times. The CDR3 here is CASSLPGGNTEAFF. Here the CDR3 DNA reads TGTGCCAGCAGTTTACCAGGGGGGAACACTGAAGCTTTCTTT. The chain links TRBV28 to TRBJ1-1; 7 positions agree with TRBD1. The CDR3 length is 14 residues. Trimming cost V 2 bases and J 1 base; bases outside gene matches: 1. Germline loops: CDR1 MDHEN, CDR2 SYDVKM.

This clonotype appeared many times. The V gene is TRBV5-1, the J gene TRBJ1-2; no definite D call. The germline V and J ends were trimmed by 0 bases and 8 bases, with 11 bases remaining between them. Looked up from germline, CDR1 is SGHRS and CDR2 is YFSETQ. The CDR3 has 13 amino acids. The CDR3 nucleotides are TGCGCCAGCAGCTTGGGTATCGGGGAAGGCTACACCTTC. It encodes CASSLGIGEGYTF. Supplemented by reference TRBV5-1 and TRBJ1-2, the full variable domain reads KAGVTQTPRYLIKTRGQQVTLSCSPISGHRSVSWYQQTPGQGLQFLFEYFSETQRNKGNFPGRFSGRQFSNSRSEMNVSTLELGDSALYLCASSLGIGEGYTFGSGTRLTVV.

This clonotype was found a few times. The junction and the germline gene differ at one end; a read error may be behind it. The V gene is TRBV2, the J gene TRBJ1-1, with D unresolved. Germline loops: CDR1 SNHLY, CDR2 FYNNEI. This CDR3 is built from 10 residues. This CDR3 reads CASSVNEVFF. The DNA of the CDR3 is TGTGCCAGCAGCGTAAATGAAGTTTTCTTT.

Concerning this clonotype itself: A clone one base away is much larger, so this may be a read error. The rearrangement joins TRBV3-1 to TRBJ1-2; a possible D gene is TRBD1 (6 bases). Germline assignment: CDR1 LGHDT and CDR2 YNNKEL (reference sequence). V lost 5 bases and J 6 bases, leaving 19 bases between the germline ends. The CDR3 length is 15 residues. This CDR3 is CASSSGLGGTNGYTF. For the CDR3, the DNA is TGTGCCAGCAGCTCAGGATTAGGGGGGACTAATGGCTACACCTTC. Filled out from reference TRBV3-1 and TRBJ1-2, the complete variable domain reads DTAVSQTPKYLVTQMGNDKSIKCEQNLGHDTMYWYKQDSKKFLKIMFSYNNKELIINETVPNRFSPKSPDKAHLNLHINSLELGDSAVYFCASSSGLGGTNGYTFGSGTRLTVV.

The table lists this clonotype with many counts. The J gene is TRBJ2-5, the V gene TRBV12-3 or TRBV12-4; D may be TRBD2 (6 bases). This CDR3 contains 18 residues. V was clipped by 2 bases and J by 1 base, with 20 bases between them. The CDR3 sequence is CASSLRTGEETIQETQYF. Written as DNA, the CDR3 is TGTGCCAGCAGTTTAAGGACTGGGGAGGAGACAATCCAAGAGACCCAGTACTTC.

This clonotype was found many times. DNA of the CDR3: TGTGCCAGCCGAGGGGCCAACCAAGAGACCCAGTACTTC. Its protein is CASRGANQETQYF. V and J are TRBV28 and TRBJ2-5, with D possibly called TRBD1 or TRBD2 (5 bases each). The V end was cut by 8 bases, the J end by 0 bases, with 10 bases between. Germline CDR1 is MDHEN and CDR2 is SYDVKM. The CDR3 length is 13 residues.

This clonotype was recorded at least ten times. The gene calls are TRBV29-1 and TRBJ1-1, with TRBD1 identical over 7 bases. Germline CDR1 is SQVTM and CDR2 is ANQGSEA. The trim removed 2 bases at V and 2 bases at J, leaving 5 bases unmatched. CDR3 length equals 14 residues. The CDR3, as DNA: TGCAGCGTTGAAAAGGGGGACAGAAACACTGAAGCTTTCTTT. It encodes CSVEKGDRNTEAFF.

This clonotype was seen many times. DNA of the CDR3: TGTGCCTGGAGTGTTGGGTCGGAAGCTTTCTTT. It codes for CAWSVGSEAFF. The chain uses TRBV30 and TRBJ1-1; D is unclear. V lost 0 bases, J lost 8 bases, and 7 bases lay in between. Germline V gene lookup returns CDR1 GTSNPN and CDR2 SVGIG (reference sequence). The CDR3 covers 11 residues.

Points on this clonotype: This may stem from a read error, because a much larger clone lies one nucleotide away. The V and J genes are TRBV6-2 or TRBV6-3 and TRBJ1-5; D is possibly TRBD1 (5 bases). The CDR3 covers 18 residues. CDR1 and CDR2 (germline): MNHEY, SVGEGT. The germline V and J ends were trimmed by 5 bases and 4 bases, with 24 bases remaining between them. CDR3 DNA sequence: TGTGCCAGCAGTCCTAGGTCCCATCGGGGGATCGGGAATCAGCCCCAGCATTTT. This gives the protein CASSPRSHRGIGNQPQHF.

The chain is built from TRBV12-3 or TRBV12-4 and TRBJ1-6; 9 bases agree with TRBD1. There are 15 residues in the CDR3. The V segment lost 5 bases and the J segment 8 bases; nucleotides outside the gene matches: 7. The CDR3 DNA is TGTGCCAGCAGTCTAAACGGACAGGGGTATTCACCCCTCCACTTT. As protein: CASSLNGQGYSPLHF.

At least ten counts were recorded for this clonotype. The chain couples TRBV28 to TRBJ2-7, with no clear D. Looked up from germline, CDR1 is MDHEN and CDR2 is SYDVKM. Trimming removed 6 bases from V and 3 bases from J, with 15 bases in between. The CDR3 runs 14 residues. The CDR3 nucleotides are TGTGCCAGCAGCTCATCTAATAGGGACTACGAGCAGTACTTC. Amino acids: CASSSSNRDYEQYF.